One and the same sample provided the 24 T cell receptor beta chains below, sequenced in a study of cytomegalovirus exposure and HLA in healthy donors. A multiplex PCR was run with 60 Vbeta primers and 13 Jbeta primers. Libraries were prepared by immunoSEQ multiplex PCR; TCRdb keeps only in-frame clonotypes and omits some of them. Of 70,000 to 95,000 clones in the sample, more than 70% were seen once. Sequenced sample: PBMCs. These receptors all come from a man between 35 and 55 years old in good health and CMV-seronegative.

The CDR3 DNA reads TGTGCCAGTAGGGACAGCAATAGGGATCCGCAGTATTTT. This sequence encodes CASRDSNRDPQYF. The rearrangement links TRBV19 to TRBJ2-3, with D possibly TRBD1 on 6 matching bases. The CDR3 runs to 13 residues. Between the trimmed V and J ends, which lost 6 bases and 10 bases, there was a span of 17 bases. Germline CDR1 and CDR2: LNHDA and SQIVND (reference sequence).

The rearrangement uses TRBV5-6 and TRBJ2-1, with 13 bases matching TRBD2. Germline V CDR1 and CDR2: SGHDT, YYEEEE. CDR3 length: 15 residues. The V and J ends lost 4 bases and 5 bases, in that order; junction bases with no gene match: 3. CDR3 sequence: CASSQLAGGNNEQFF. In DNA, the CDR3 is TGTGCCAGCAGCCAACTAGCGGGAGGGAACAATGAGCAGTTCTTC.

The chain's CDR3 is CASSPGTPTYEQYF. CDR3 DNA: TGTGCCAGCAGTCCCGGGACTCCTACCTACGAGCAGTACTTC. The V and J genes are TRBV6-1 and TRBJ2-7; a possible D gene is TRBD2 (6 bases). The V end was cut by 5 bases, the J end by 2 bases, with 13 bases between. CDR1 and CDR2 (germline): MNHNS, SASEGT. This CDR3 spans 14 amino acids.

The CDR3 nucleotides read TGTGCCAGCAGCGTAGATATATCTGAAGCTTTCTTT. As protein: CASSVDISEAFF. The V gene is TRBV9, the J gene TRBJ1-1; no reliable D call. This CDR3 region has 12 residues. Germline lookup yields CDR1 SGDLS and CDR2 YYNGEE. Deletions cut 0 bases from V and 6 bases from J, with 6 bases between. Full variable domain (remainder filled in from reference TRBV9 and TRBJ1-1): DSGVTQTPKHLITATGQRVTLRCSPRSGDLSVYWYQQSLDQGLQFLIQYYNGEERAKGNILERFSAQQFPDLHSELNLSSLELGDSALYFCASSVDISEAFFGQGTRLTVV.

The genes are TRBV10-1 and TRBJ2-7, with 9 bases fitting TRBD1. CDR1 WNHNN and CDR2 SYGVQD come from the germline V gene (reference sequence). With 3 bases clipped from V and 3 bases from J, the junction kept 6 bases outside the gene matches. CDR3 length equals 15 residues. CDR3 sequence (DNA): TGCGCCAGCAGTGATACCGGGACAGGGTACTACGAGCAGTACTTC. Residues: CASSDTGTGYYEQYF.

The V and J genes are TRBV28 and TRBJ1-5; D gene ambiguous. The V and J ends lost 8 bases and 2 bases respectively, with 16 bases between them. Germline CDR1 reads MDHEN; CDR2 reads SYDVKM. The CDR3 runs 15 residues. The chain's CDR3 is CASQGGGQGNQPQHF. The CDR3 region has the DNA TGTGCCAGCCAAGGTGGAGGGCAGGGCAATCAGCCCCAGCATTTT.

This chain joins TRBV6-5 and TRBJ1-2, with D perhaps TRBD1 (6 bases). The CDR3 is made up of 13 amino acids. Germline CDR1 reads MNHEY; CDR2 reads SVGAGI. Trimming removed 6 bases at V and 4 bases at J, with 12 bases between. This chain's CDR3 is CASSSQGGYGYTF. DNA for the CDR3: TGTGCCAGCAGCTCACAGGGTGGCTATGGCTACACCTTC.

The chain is built from TRBV27 and TRBJ2-1; perhaps TRBD2 as D (6 bases). Germline assignment: CDR1 MNHEY and CDR2 SMNVEV (reference sequence). This CDR3 spans 13 amino acids. Between the trimmed V and J ends, which lost 3 bases and 6 bases, there was a span of 9 bases. This chain's CDR3 is CASSFAGGNEQFF. The CDR3, as DNA: TGTGCCAGCAGTTTTGCCGGGGGCAATGAGCAGTTCTTC.

V and J are TRBV7-2 and TRBJ2-3; D ambiguous. Trimming removed 2 bases from V and 2 bases from J, with 2 bases in between. Germline V gene lookup returns CDR1 SGHTA and CDR2 FQGNSA. There are 12 residues in the CDR3. CDR3 nucleotides: TGTGCCAGCAGCTTATACACAGATACGCAGTATTTT. Translated: CASSLYTDTQYF.

This clone was observed at least ten times. The rearrangement links TRBV7-2 to TRBJ2-3; the match to TRBD2 covers 9 bases. Germline V gives CDR1 SGHTA, CDR2 FQGNSA. The CDR3 has 14 residues. V lost 5 bases to trimming and J lost 5 bases; unmatched junction nucleotides: 5. Here the CDR3 reads CASSQGLAKDTQYF. The CDR3, as DNA: TGTGCCAGCAGCCAGGGACTAGCCAAAGATACGCAGTATTTT.

As regards this clone: The junction does not match germline at one end; this may be a read error. V gene TRBV20-1 combines with J gene TRBJ1-2, with unresolved D. The CDR3 is made up of 11 amino acids. The germline gives CDR1 DFQATT, CDR2 SNEGSKA (reference sequence). The CDR3 is CSAPREASRLF. CDR3 DNA sequence: TGCAGTGCTCCTCGGGAGGCAAGTAGGCTGTTC.

Details on this clone: At one end the junction does not follow the germline gene, possibly because of a read error. V is TRBV7-7 and J is TRBJ2-7, with D tentatively TRBD2 (6 bases). The CDR3 extends over 15 amino acids. Germline V gives CDR1 SSHAT, CDR2 FNYEAQ (reference sequence). CDR3 in amino acids: CASSPRAGPSYEQYF. The DNA of the CDR3 is TGTGCTAGCAGCCCCCGAGCGGGCCCTTCCTACGAGCAGTACTTC.

This clone appeared once. CDR3 in amino acids: CASSAPSGKNTDTQYF. In DNA, the CDR3 is TGTGCCAGCAGCGCCCCTAGCGGGAAAAACACAGATACGCAGTATTTT. V gene TRBV9 combines with J gene TRBJ2-3, with 9 bases matching TRBD2. Per germline, CDR1 SGDLS and CDR2 YYNGEE. The V segment lost 3 bases and the J segment 2 bases; nucleotides outside the gene matches: 7. This CDR3 region has 16 residues.

Of note for this clone: Because it lacks the conserved phenylalanine or tryptophan at the end, this CDR3 is likely a read error. The chain combines TRBV30 with TRBJ1-5; tentative D call: TRBD1 (5 bases). The CDR3 runs 14 residues. The ends were cut back, 2 bases at V and 6 bases at J, with 14 bases in the middle. CDR1 and CDR2 from the germline V gene are GTSNPN and SVGIG (reference sequence). DNA of the CDR3: TGTGCCTGGAGTCTCGGCGGGGGACGTCAGCCCCAGCATCTT. Its translation: CAWSLGGGRQPQHL.

This clone was recorded only once. The V gene is TRBV5-1, the J gene TRBJ1-2, with 8 bases matching TRBD1. The trim removed 5 bases at V and 1 base at J, leaving 7 bases unmatched. CDR3 length: 15 amino acids. Germline lookup yields CDR1 SGHRS and CDR2 YFSETQ. The DNA for the CDR3 is TGCGCCAGCAGGGCCGGGACAGGTGGTAACTATGGCTACACCTTC. Translating it yields CASRAGTGGNYGYTF. The whole variable domain, remainder taken from reference TRBV5-1 and TRBJ1-2, is KAGVTQTPRYLIKTRGQQVTLSCSPISGHRSVSWYQQTPGQGLQFLFEYFSETQRNKGNFPGRFSGRQFSNSRSEMNVSTLELGDSALYLCASRAGTGGNYGYTFGSGTRLTVV.

This chain joins TRBV19 and TRBJ1-1; the D gene is possibly TRBD1 (6 bases). CDR3 length: 15 amino acids. The germline V gene encodes CDR1 LNHDA and CDR2 SQIVND (reference sequence). The germline V and J ends were trimmed by 2 bases and 1 base, with 11 bases remaining between them. This CDR3 is CASSIWLRGNTEAFF. The CDR3 DNA is TGTGCCAGTAGTATATGGCTCAGGGGGAACACTGAAGCTTTCTTT.

This clone came up many times. The J gene is TRBJ1-1, the V gene TRBV30; weak D call: TRBD1 (5 bases). The germline V gene has CDR1 GTSNPN and CDR2 SVGIG (reference sequence). The germline V and J ends were trimmed by 4 bases and 4 bases, with 13 bases remaining between them. The CDR3 extends over 13 amino acids. DNA for the CDR3: TGTGCCTGGAAGCAGGGAGGTGGCACTGAAGCTTTCTTT. Its translation: CAWKQGGGTEAFF.

A few counts support this clone. At one of its ends the junction is not consistent with the germline gene, which may arise from a read error. The genes are TRBV4-1 and TRBJ2-5; 7 bases map to TRBD2. The V gene's germline CDR1 is MGHRA and CDR2 YSYEKL. The CDR3 runs 13 residues. CDR3 bases: TGCGCCAGCAGCCGGGGGGGACTTGAGAGCCAGTACTTC. The encoded protein is CASSRGGLESQYF.

A remark on this clone: The junction departs from the called germline gene at one end, perhaps through a read error. This chain connects TRBV19 to TRBJ2-7; D possibly corresponds to TRBD1 (6 bases). This CDR3 contains 11 residues. From germline, CDR1 is LNHDA and CDR2 SQIVND (reference sequence). CDR3 residues: CASRGPEGVWF. The CDR3 nucleotides read TGTGCCAGTAGGGGGCCAGAGGGGGTGTGGTTC. The full variable domain, in which reference TRBV19 and TRBJ2-7 provide the parts outside the CDR3, is DGGITQSPKYLFRKEGQNVTLSCEQNLNHDAMYWYRQDPGQGLRLIYYSQIVNDFQKGDIAEGYSVSREKKESFPLTVTSAQKNPTAFYLCASRGPEGVWFGPGTRLTVT.

This clone was found a few times. The rearrangement joins TRBV6-1 to TRBJ2-1, with unresolved D. CDR1 and CDR2 (germline): MNHNS, SASEGT. Trimming left V 7 bases short and J 3 bases short, with 7 bases between. The CDR3 is 12 amino acids. The DNA of the CDR3 is TGTGCCAGCACAGCAGGCTACAATGAGCAGTTCTTC. This codes for CASTAGYNEQFF.

The chain employs TRBV7-2 and TRBJ1-1; D remains ambiguous. Germline CDR1 reads SGHTA; CDR2 reads FQGNSA. The CDR3 sequence is 15 residues long. V was trimmed by 0 bases and J by 0 bases, leaving 8 bases between them. CDR3 amino acids: CASSLAGGLNTEAFF. CDR3 bases: TGTGCCAGCAGCTTAGCGGGAGGGTTGAACACTGAAGCTTTCTTT.

This clone came up once. This chain joins TRBV27 and TRBJ1-1; 11 bases are shared with TRBD1. The junction had 5 bases not matched to a gene; V was cut back by 4 bases and J by 1 base. The CDR3 totals 16 residues. From germline, CDR1 is MNHEY and CDR2 SMNVEV (reference sequence). Here the CDR3 reads CASSSSGQGGNTEAFF. DNA for the CDR3: TGTGCCAGCAGTTCCTCGGGACAGGGGGGGAACACTGAAGCTTTCTTT.

The V gene is TRBV5-4, the J gene TRBJ1-1, with 7 bases matching TRBD1. With 3 bases clipped from V and 0 bases from J, the junction kept 2 bases outside the gene matches. The CDR3 sequence is 14 residues long. CDR1 and CDR2 from the germline V gene are SGHNT and YYREEE (reference sequence). The CDR3 region has the DNA TGTGCCAGCAGCTGGGGACAGATGAACACTGAAGCTTTCTTT. It translates to CASSWGQMNTEAFF.

J is TRBJ1-2 and V is TRBV12-5; TRBD1 might be the D (6 bases). The CDR3 spans 13 residues. In germline, CDR1 is LGHNT, CDR2 FRNRAP. V lost 6 bases to trimming and J lost 2 bases, with 10 bases between them. In nucleotides, the CDR3 is TGTGCTAGTGGAATCGGACAGAACTATGGCTACACCTTC. This sequence encodes CASGIGQNYGYTF.